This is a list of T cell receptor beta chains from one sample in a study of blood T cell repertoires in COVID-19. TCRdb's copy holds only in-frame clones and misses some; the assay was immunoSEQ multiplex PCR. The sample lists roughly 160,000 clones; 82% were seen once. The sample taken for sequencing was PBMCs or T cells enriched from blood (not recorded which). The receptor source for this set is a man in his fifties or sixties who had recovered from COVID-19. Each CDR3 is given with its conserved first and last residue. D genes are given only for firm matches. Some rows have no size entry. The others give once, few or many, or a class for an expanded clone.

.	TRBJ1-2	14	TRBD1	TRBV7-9	CASEQGAQVYGYTF	TGTGCCAGCGAACAGGGGGCCCAGGTCTATGGCTACACCTTC
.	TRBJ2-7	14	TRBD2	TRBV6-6	CASSSQRGPYEQYF	TGTGCCAGCAGTTCCCAGCGGGGGCCCTACGAGCAGTACTTC
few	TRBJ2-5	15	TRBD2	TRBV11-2	CASSLDGLAEETQYF	TGTGCCAGCAGCTTAGATGGCCTAGCGGAAGAGACCCAGTACTTC
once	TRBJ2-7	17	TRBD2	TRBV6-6	CASSPGTSRAFTYEQYF	TGTGCCAGCAGTCCCGGGACTAGTCGGGCCTTTACCTACGAGCAGTACTTC
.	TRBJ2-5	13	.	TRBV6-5	CASRQGYQETQYF	TGTGCCAGCCGCCAGGGATACCAAGAGACCCAGTACTTC
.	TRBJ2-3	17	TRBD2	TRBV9	CASSAVQREGPGDTQYF	TGTGCCAGCAGCGCAGTTCAGCGGGAGGGCCCTGGAGATACGCAGTATTTT
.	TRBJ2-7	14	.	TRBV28	CASRSQGFPNEQYF	TGTGCCAGCAGGTCCCAGGGGTTTCCAAACGAGCAGTACTTC
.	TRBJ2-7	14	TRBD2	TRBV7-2	CASSSLAGGGEQYF	TGTGCCAGCAGCTCCCTAGCGGGGGGAGGTGAGCAGTACTTC
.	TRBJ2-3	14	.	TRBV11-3	CASSLSGPTDTQYF	TGTGCCAGCAGCTTAAGCGGACCCACAGATACGCAGTATTTT
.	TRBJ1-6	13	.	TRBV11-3	CASSLFGNSPLHF	TGTGCCAGCAGCTTATTCGGGAATTCACCCCTCCACTTT
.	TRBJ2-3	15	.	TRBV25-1	CASSPKTGPTDTQYF	TGTGCCAGCAGTCCCAAAACAGGGCCCACAGATACGCAGTATTTT
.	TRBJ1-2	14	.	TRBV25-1	CASSDPPPGYGYTF	TGTGCCAGCAGTGATCCCCCCCCGGGCTATGGCTACACCTTC
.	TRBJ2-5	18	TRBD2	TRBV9	CASSVGPSAGGNQETQYF	TGTGCCAGCAGCGTAGGACCATCAGCGGGAGGGAACCAAGAGACCCAGTACTTC
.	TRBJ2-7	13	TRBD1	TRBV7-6	CASSLGQGREQYF	TGTGCCAGCAGCTTAGGACAGGGGAGAGAGCAGTACTTC
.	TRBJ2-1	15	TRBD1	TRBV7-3	CASSPGQGIYNEQFF	TGTGCCAGCAGCCCTGGACAGGGGATCTACAATGAGCAGTTCTTC
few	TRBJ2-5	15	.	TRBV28	CASSPLFAVSETQYF	TGTGCCAGCAGTCCCCTATTCGCGGTTTCGGAGACCCAGTACTTC
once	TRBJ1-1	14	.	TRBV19	CASSGSNLNTEAFF	TGTGCCAGTAGTGGTTCGAACTTGAACACTGAAGCTTTCTTT
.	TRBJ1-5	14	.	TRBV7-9	CASSFAGGNQPQHF	TGTGCCAGCAGCTTTGCAGGGGGCAATCAGCCCCAGCATTTT
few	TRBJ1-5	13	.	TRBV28	CASESPPTQPQHF	TGTGCCAGCGAGAGCCCCCCTACTCAGCCCCAGCATTTT
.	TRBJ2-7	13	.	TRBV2	CASSVARVYEQYF	TGTGCCAGCAGTGTTGCGCGTGTATACGAGCAGTACTTC
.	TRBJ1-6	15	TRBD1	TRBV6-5	CASRGTGGFNSPLHF	TGTGCCAGCAGGGGGACAGGGGGTTTTAATTCACCCCTCCACTTT
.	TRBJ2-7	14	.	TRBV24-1	CATSDPGQSYEQYF	TGTGCCACCAGTGATCCGGGTCAATCCTACGAGCAGTACTTC
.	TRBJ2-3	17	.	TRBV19	CASSIDRNRIFPDTQYF	TGTGCCAGTAGTATAGATCGAAATAGAATTTTCCCAGATACGCAGTATTTT
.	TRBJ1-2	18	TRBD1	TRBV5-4	CASSLEAIAAGGAKGYTF	TGTGCCAGCAGCTTGGAAGCTATCGCAGCAGGGGGCGCGAAAGGCTACACCTTC
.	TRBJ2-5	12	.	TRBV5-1	CASSLTSETQYF	TGCGCCAGCAGCTTAACATCAGAGACCCAGTACTTC
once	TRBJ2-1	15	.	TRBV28	CASSPDARSYNEQFF	TGTGCCAGCAGCCCTGACGCAAGGAGCTACAATGAGCAGTTCTTC
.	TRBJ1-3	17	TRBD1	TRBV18	CASSPPGTGVSGNTIYF	TGTGCCAGCTCACCACCCGGGACAGGGGTGTCTGGAAACACCATATATTTT
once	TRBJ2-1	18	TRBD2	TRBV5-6	CASSLRLAGDPIYNEQFF	TGTGCCAGCAGCTTGAGACTAGCGGGAGACCCGATTTACAATGAGCAGTTCTTC
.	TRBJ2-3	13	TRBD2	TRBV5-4	CASSGGGTDTQYF	TGTGCCAGCAGCGGGGGGGGCACAGATACGCAGTATTTT
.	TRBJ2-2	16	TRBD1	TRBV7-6	CASSVTGGAGTGELFF	TGTGCCAGCAGCGTTACAGGGGGCGCAGGCACCGGGGAGCTGTTTTTT
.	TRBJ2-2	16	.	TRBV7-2	CASSARSGVSGGELFF	TGTGCCAGCAGCGCCCGATCCGGGGTCAGCGGTGGGGAGCTGTTTTTT
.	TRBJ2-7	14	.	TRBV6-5	CASSAQANAYEQYF	TGTGCCAGCAGCGCGCAAGCGAACGCCTACGAGCAGTACTTC
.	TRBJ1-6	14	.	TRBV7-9	CASSSLGRNSPLHF	TGTGCCAGCAGCTCCCTGGGCCGCAATTCACCCCTCCACTTT
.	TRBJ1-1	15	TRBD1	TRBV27	CASSLRQGAKREAFF	TGTGCCAGCAGTCTACGACAGGGGGCGAAGAGAGAAGCTTTCTTT
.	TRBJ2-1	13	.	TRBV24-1	CATSDFTRGEQFF	TGTGCCACCAGTGATTTTACCCGGGGTGAGCAGTTCTTC
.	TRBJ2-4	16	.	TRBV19	CASSKTGTSHQAIQYF	TGTGCCAGTAGTAAGACTGGGACATCACATCAGGCCATTCAGTACTTC
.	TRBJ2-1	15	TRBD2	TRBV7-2	CASSSSGRSYNEQFF	TGTGCCAGCAGTTCTAGCGGAAGATCCTACAATGAGCAGTTCTTC
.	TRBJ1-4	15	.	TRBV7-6	CASSPFGGLNEKLFF	TGTGCCAGCAGCCCCTTTGGGGGCCTTAATGAAAAACTGTTTTTT
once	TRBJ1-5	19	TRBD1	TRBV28	CASSQSGTGGTNSNQPQHF	TGTGCCAGCAGTCAGTCTGGGACAGGGGGGACCAATAGCAATCAGCCCCAGCATTTT
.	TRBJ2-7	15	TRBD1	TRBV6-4	CASSDSRDSSYEQYF	TGTGCCAGCAGTGACTCGAGGGACAGCTCCTACGAGCAGTACTTC
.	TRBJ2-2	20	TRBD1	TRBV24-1	CATSDLPVRDRGQNTGELFF	TGTGCCACCAGTGATTTACCCGTCCGGGACAGGGGTCAGAACACCGGGGAGCTGTTTTTT
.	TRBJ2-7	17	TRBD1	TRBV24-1	CATSGLTGSGSSYEQYF	TGTGCCACCAGTGGCCTGACAGGGTCTGGTAGCTCCTACGAGCAGTACTTC
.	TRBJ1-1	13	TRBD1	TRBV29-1	CSVLTGGGGVAFF	TGCAGCGTGCTGACAGGGGGCGGGGGTGTGGCTTTCTTT
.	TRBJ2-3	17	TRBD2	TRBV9	CASSGTSGGSGTDTQYF	TGTGCCAGCAGCGGGACTAGCGGGGGTTCAGGCACAGATACGCAGTATTTT
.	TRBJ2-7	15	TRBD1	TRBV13	CASSLRGGGRYEQYF	TGTGCCAGCAGTCTTAGAGGGGGCGGAAGGTACGAGCAGTACTTC
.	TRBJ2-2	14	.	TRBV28	CASSLLGATGELFF	TGTGCCAGCAGCTTATTGGGGGCGACCGGGGAGCTGTTTTTT
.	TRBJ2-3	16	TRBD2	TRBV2	CASRTSWRESTDTQYF	TGTGCCAGCAGGACCTCATGGCGGGAGAGCACAGATACGCAGTATTTT
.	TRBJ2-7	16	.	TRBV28	CASSLLASVVGREQYF	TGTGCCAGCAGTCTCCTAGCATCCGTTGTCGGTCGCGAGCAGTACTTC
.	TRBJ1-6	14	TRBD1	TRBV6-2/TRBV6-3	CASSLGQGRSPLHF	TGTGCCAGCAGTCTTGGACAGGGTCGATCACCCCTCCACTTT